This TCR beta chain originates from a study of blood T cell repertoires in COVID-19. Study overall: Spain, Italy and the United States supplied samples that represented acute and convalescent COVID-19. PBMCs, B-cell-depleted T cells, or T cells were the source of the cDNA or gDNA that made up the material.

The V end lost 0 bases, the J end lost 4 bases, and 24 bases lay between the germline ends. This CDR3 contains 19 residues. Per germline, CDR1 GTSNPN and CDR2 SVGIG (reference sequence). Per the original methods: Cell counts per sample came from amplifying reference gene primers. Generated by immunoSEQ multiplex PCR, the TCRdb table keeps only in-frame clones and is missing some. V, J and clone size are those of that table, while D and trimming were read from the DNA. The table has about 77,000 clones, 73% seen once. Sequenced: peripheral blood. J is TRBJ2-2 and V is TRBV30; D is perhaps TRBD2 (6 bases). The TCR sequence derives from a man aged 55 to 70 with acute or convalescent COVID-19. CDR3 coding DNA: TGTGCCTGGAGTGTATATAGGGGTTTAGCGGATCCGAGCACCGGGGAGCTGTTTTTT. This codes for CAWSVYRGLADPSTGELFF.